This is a list of T cell receptor beta chains from one sample in a study of T cells in Graves' hyperthyroidism and ophthalmopathy. TCRdb reanalysed the multiplex PCR reads using MiXCR and keeps one entry per CDR3 protein. The table has 600,000 to 850,000 distinct CDR3 sequences, over 15% seen once. The material sequenced was blood. These receptors originate from a woman in her fifties or sixties with Graves' hyperthyroidism that later progressed to Graves' ophthalmopathy. Each CDR3 is given without its conserved first and last residue.

V	J	CDR3
TRBV6-5	TRBJ1-1	ASSYDGGGGTEAF
TRBV2	TRBJ1-1	ASTKQDLDTEAF
TRBV3-1	TRBJ2-3	ASSHPPSTDTQY
TRBV10-1	TRBJ2-1	ASSARAGSSYNEQF
TRBV10-3	TRBJ2-7	AISDNQKQY
TRBV7-9	TRBJ1-1	ASSFGPGLEAF
TRBV7-9	TRBJ2-7	ASSLLEFGTSYEQY
TRBV10-1	TRBJ2-1	ASMGQGGNEQF
TRBV12-3/TRBV12-4	TRBJ2-7	ASSLSGALFYEQY
TRBV7-2	TRBJ1-2	ASSLYGLDYGYT
TRBV2	TRBJ2-1	ASSVRGRDEQF
TRBV3-1	TRBJ2-7	ASSQGSYEQY
TRBV3-1	TRBJ1-6	ASSQADRVNSPLH
TRBV5-1	TRBJ2-5	ASHVAGGSETQY
TRBV10-3	TRBJ2-1	AISESISGGIYNEQF
TRBV3-1	TRBJ2-1	ASSPTSGGWDEQF
TRBV5-1	TRBJ1-4	ASSLGDRTNEKLF
TRBV19	TRBJ1-2	ASTVLGLVNYGYT
TRBV20-1	TRBJ2-3	SAEGLGTDTQY
TRBV7-2	TRBJ2-5	ASSGLGWETQY
TRBV30	TRBJ2-7	AWAGEYEQY
TRBV10-3	TRBJ1-2	AIRDVVGSPNYGYT
TRBV6-5	TRBJ2-1	ASSYTQTVGNEQF
TRBV20-1	TRBJ1-1	SAREHGMLGLNTEAF
TRBV20-1	TRBJ1-5	SASGTERSDQPQH
TRBV6-1	TRBJ1-4	ASSRGQGAGDGEKLF
TRBV27	TRBJ2-7	ASSGRTYEQY
TRBV7-9	TRBJ1-1	ASGGAIEAF
TRBV18	TRBJ2-5	ASSREYRDRGQETQY
TRBV3-1	TRBJ2-1	ASGTNRAFPNEQF
TRBV6-1	TRBJ2-5	ASSESGRLQETQY
TRBV12-3/TRBV12-4	TRBJ1-6	ASSHGGLNSPLH
TRBV6-5	TRBJ1-6	ASSYSRPGGARNSPLH
TRBV20-1	TRBJ1-2	SAPRQDRAGGYT